This TCR beta chain is from a study of vaccination and CD4 T cells after COVID-19 (dated by TCRdb to 2022 to 2024). Study-level background: The convalescent cohort comprised six males and four females, including two Hispanic individuals, seven Caucasians, two Asians and one multiracial person. Each participant got two doses of either the Pfizer-BioNTech BNT162b2 vaccine (n=8) or the Moderna mRNA-1273 vaccine (n=2). Post-COVID blood samples from convalescent patients were collected a median of approximately 93 days after diagnosis, with a range of about 35 to 161 days. The time from the second vaccine dose to post-vaccine blood sampling had a median of 72 days and ranged from about 13 to 250 days. Culture stimuli were overlapping spike peptide pools from SARS-CoV-2 and from the common cold coronaviruses HCoV-NL63, HCoV-OC43 and HCoV-229E. Control cultures received a CEFX viral epitope pool as the positive control, an HIV-1 Nef peptide pool as the negative control, or no peptide. In 10 COVID-19 convalescent patients and a handful of infection-naive healthy vaccine recipients, the spike-specific CD4+ TCR repertoire before mRNA vaccination was compared with the repertoire after mRNA vaccination. The study at large found these results: The number of convalescent patients in the study was relatively small, and the study did not examine early timepoints following natural infection. Although the median number of SARS-CoV-2-reactive clonotypes went up from around 19 after infection to 38 after vaccination, the increase was not significant. In convalescent patients, a median about 86% of post-vaccine SARS-CoV-2-reactive clones were detected only after vaccination, suggesting vaccine-specific priming. Of the vaccine-specific clones in convalescent patients, 304 of 307, or nearly all, reacted only to SARS-CoV-2 spike and did not cross-react with common cold coronaviruses.

Taken from cysteine to phenylalanine, the CDR3 has 13 residues. The DNA shown is the 39-base CDR3, in frame from base 1. V is pared back by 2 bases and J by 7 bases, with 8 bases lying between the germline termini. From a lookup of the germline V gene (reference sequence), CDR1 and CDR2 are WNHNN and SYGVQD. This specimen's treatment or condition label, interpreted: approximately nine-day PBMC culture with coronavirus spike peptide pools or control peptides (ViraFEST assay). To expand antigen-specific T cells with peptide pools and then pick out the expanded clonotypes through TCR sequencing, the study relied on the ViraFEST assay. Negative nucleocapsid antibody tests before and after vaccination confirmed that the healthy vaccine recipients had no prior SARS-CoV-2 infection. Each well held millions of PBMCs cultured with roughly 10 ug/ml peptide pools in IMDM containing about 5% human AB serum and about 10 IU/ml IL-2. On days 3 and 7, half of the culture medium was replaced with fresh IL-2-containing medium. Once the cells had been in culture for about 10 days, the EasySep CD4+ T cell isolation kit was used to isolate CD4+ T cells by negative selection. Ficoll-Paque Plus gradient centrifugation was used to isolate PBMCs from whole blood, and the isolated PBMCs were then either used fresh or cryopreserved at -140C. Triplicate wells were generally used for each culture condition.

Remarks on this clonotype: Its antigen remains unidentified. No base quality values were provided; no much bigger clone lies one nucleotide off.

The library was produced with PCR. DNA from cultured CD4+ T cells was subjected to TCR sequencing with the Oncomine TCR Beta short-read assay at the Johns Hopkins FTIC core. The QIAamp micro DNA kit was used to extract genomic DNA from the cultured CD4+ T cells. Oncomine TCR Beta libraries from cultured CD4+ T cells were pooled with unique dual indexes and sequenced on an Illumina iSeq 100. As for the authors' bioinformatics: Non-productive sequences were removed, and CDR3s not starting with C, not ending with F or W, or shorter than 7 amino acids were discarded. The MANAFEST web application was used to identify antigen-specific clonotypes by comparing peptide-stimulated wells against reference wells and other culture wells. To be called positive, a clone needed an FDR below 0.05, an odds ratio above 5, and a productive frequency above 0.1% in at least two of three replicate wells. Clonotypes that were significantly expanded in both SARS-CoV-2 spike wells and at least one common cold coronavirus spike condition were defined as cross-reactive. CDR3 homology was assessed with Levenshtein distances (stringdist) and unrooted phylogenetic trees (ape) in R version 3.6.1. In-frame beta chains were kept once TCRdb had trimmed the public reads at Q25 with fastp and called clones with MiXCR. Rows matching on CDR3 protein sequence are summarized as one entry with the most common DNA and genes. The V and J calls shown here were made by TCRdb, not taken from the authors' results. Within this sample are about 23,000 distinct CDR3 sequences, with 44% of them counted one time only. In total, the top ten clones hold roughly 19% of the sample.

The specimen was CD4+ T cells from blood, cultured in vitro, collected before SARS-CoV-2 vaccination. The chain uses TRBV10-1 and TRBJ2-2, with an unclear D gene assignment. This TCR came from a human donor who received a COVID-19 vaccine. The DNA is TGCGCCAGCAGTGAGGAGACTCGCGGGGAGCTGTTTTTT. It codes for CASSEETRGELFF.